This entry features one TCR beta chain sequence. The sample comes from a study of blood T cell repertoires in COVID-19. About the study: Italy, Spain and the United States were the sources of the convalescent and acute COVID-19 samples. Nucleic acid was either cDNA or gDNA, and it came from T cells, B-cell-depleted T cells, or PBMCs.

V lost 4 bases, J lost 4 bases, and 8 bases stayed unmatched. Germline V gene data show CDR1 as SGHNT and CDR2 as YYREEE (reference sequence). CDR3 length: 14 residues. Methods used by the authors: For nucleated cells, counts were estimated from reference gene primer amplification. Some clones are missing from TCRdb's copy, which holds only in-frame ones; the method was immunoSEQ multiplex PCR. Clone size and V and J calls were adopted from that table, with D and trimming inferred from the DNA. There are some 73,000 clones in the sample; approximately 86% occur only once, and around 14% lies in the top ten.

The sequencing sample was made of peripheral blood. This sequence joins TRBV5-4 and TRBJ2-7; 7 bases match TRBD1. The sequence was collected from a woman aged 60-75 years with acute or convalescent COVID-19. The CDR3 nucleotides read TGTGCCAGCAGCCCCCCGGGACAGCCATACGAGCAGTACTTC. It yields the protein CASSPPGQPYEQYF.